This T cell receptor (beta chain) was sequenced for a study of blood T cell repertoires in COVID-19. Overall study: Some COVID-19 samples were acute and others convalescent; all came from the United States, Italy and Spain. PBMCs, B-cell-depleted T cells, or T cells provided the cDNA or gDNA that made up the material.

Original data processing: Quantification of nucleated cells was approximated via reference gene primer amplification. The protocol was immunoSEQ multiplex PCR, while the TCRdb copy is restricted to in-frame clones and leaves out a portion. D and trimming come from the DNA, and the V and J calls and clone size come from that table. The top ten hold 5% to 6% of the sample, which has roughly 120,000 clones, around 88% seen once. There are 16 residues in the CDR3. Per germline, CDR1 MNHEY and CDR2 SMNVEV (reference sequence). The V end lost 6 bases, the J end lost 0 bases, and 12 bases lay between the germline ends.

The clonotype originates from a human donor in a cohort sampled during active COVID-19. V gene TRBV27 combines with J gene TRBJ2-6, with D perhaps TRBD2 (6 bases). Sequencing input: peripheral blood. The CDR3, as DNA: TGTGCCAGCAGCCCGGGACTGTTCTCTGGGGCCAACGTCCTGACTTTC. It is translated as CASSPGLFSGANVLTF.